The rows below give T cell receptor beta chains drawn from one sample of a study of human T cells and chemical hapten exposure. Using its own MiXCR run on the RACE reads, TCRdb lists one record per CDR3 protein. The repertoire includes around 130,000 distinct CDR3 sequences, approximately 9% of them detected once, and 1.5% to 2% sits in the top ten. Sequencing was done on a sample of whole blood. These TCRs come from a male donor in good health. Some clones in this sample may be carry-over from other donors' samples. CDR3s include the opening cysteine and the closing phenylalanine or tryptophan.

15	TRBV19	TRBJ2-6	CASGQGISGANVLTF
17	TRBV7-2	TRBJ2-5	CASSFPGFQGSGETQYF
14	TRBV27	TRBJ2-7	CASSSWTGGNEQYF
17	TRBV5-1	TRBJ2-3	CASSLHSGQGRADTQYF
14	TRBV10-3	TRBJ1-1	CAISEAGQVGEALF
14	TRBV6-5	TRBJ1-5	CASSYGRVNQPQHF
14	TRBV12-3/TRBV12-4	TRBJ2-7	CASSLWGGDYEQYF
13	TRBV20-1	TRBJ1-2	CSASDRGLAGYTF
13	TRBV27	TRBJ2-3	CASSLADSDTQYF
13	TRBV27	TRBJ2-7	CASSLIRDHEQYF
16	TRBV19	TRBJ2-1	CASSSLLTGRTHEQFF
14	TRBV12-3/TRBV12-4	TRBJ2-3	CASSSPKGVDTQYF
16	TRBV7-2	TRBJ2-3	CASSFPRERSTDTQYF
17	TRBV5-1	TRBJ2-5	CASSLPSGQGKGETQYF
14	TRBV10-3	TRBJ1-5	CAISELPGDQPQHF
14	TRBV5-1	TRBJ1-2	CASSLSRENYGYTF
16	TRBV27	TRBJ1-3	CASSRAAGDSGNTIYF
15	TRBV5-1	TRBJ1-5	CASSLAGTGDQPQHF
11	TRBV29-1	TRBJ2-1	CGSPGYNEQFF
11	TRBV6-1	TRBJ2-1	CSAQSYNEQFF
14	TRBV5-1	TRBJ1-4	CASSLEGFNEKLFF
15	TRBV6-5	TRBJ2-4	CASRSGTGSINIQYF
14	TRBV5-1	TRBJ2-7	CASSLRTAAYEQYF
12	TRBV5-1	TRBJ2-7	CASSGTLDEQYF
13	TRBV6-1	TRBJ2-3	CASSEYRSDTQYF
18	TRBV7-2	TRBJ1-6	CASSLVSHLSGYGSPLHF
14	TRBV6-5	TRBJ1-1	CASSFRTGRTEAFF
12	TRBV20-1	TRBJ2-7	CSASRETYEQYF
14	TRBV5-1	TRBJ2-3	CASSGGTYMDTQYF
14	TRBV3-1	TRBJ2-7	CASSRRQHSYEQYF
13	TRBV2	TRBJ1-2	CASGGGGNYGYTF
16	TRBV11-2	TRBJ2-1	CASSRTGTSVYNEQFF
17	TRBV7-8	TRBJ1-1	CASSPRTGLDPPTEAFF
15	TRBV6-2/TRBV6-3	TRBJ2-2	CASSYSPAVTGELFF
16	TRBV12-3/TRBV12-4	TRBJ1-5	CASSSRGQTAKQPQHF
13	TRBV20-1	TRBJ2-7	CSAAGDEAYEQYF
15	TRBV5-1	TRBJ1-2	CASSPTTETWYGYTF
12	TRBV7-9	TRBJ2-1	CASSLRQNEQFF